The 28 T cell receptor beta chains given below trace back to one sample, sequenced in a study of PD-1 blockade in mismatch repair-deficient tumors (dated by TCRdb to 2015 to 2018). Receptor libraries were prepared by the immunoSEQ multiplex PCR assay. TCRdb mirrors the immuneACCESS table, restricted to in-frame sequences. Some clones are absent from its copies; in checked studies, under half trace to an unresolved V gene, and the reason for the others is unknown. The sample contains 40,000 to 60,000 clones, around 80% of them found a single time. The top ten clonotypes cover 3% to 3.5% of the sample. The source was peripheral blood, collected 4 weeks after starting pembrolizumab. The receptor set was obtained from an adult with mismatch repair-deficient cancer.

This rearrangement joins TRBV10-3 to TRBJ2-1; D perhaps matches TRBD1 (6 bases). The germline V gene has CDR1 ENHRY and CDR2 SYGVKD. V lost 0 bases to trimming and J lost 4 bases, with 10 bases between them. The CDR3 spans 15 residues. CDR3 bases: TGTGCCATCAGTGAGTCGGGACAATCGTACAATGAGCAGTTCTTC. Encoded protein: CAISESGQSYNEQFF.

V gene TRBV7-2 combines with J gene TRBJ2-4; D call uncertain. Trimming took off 6 bases at V and 0 bases at J, with 9 bases between the two ends. The germline V gene has CDR1 SGHTA and CDR2 FQGNSA. CDR3 size: 14 residues. The CDR3 DNA sequence: TGTGCCAGCAGTGAAAGAGTAGCCAAAAACATTCAGTACTTC. Its protein is CASSERVAKNIQYF.

The genes are TRBV29-1 and TRBJ1-1; D uncertain. CDR1 and CDR2 (germline): SQVTM, ANQGSEA. The CDR3 length is 12 residues. V was cut by 7 bases and J by 1 base, with 10 bases left in between. Written as DNA, the CDR3 is TGCAGCGCGCCAAGGGCGAACACTGAAGCTTTCTTT. Translated: CSAPRANTEAFF.

V usage is TRBV6-1 and J usage is TRBJ2-7, with D perhaps TRBD1 (6 bases). Germline CDR1 is MNHNS and CDR2 is SASEGT. The length of the CDR3 is 11 residues. Trimming shortened V by 8 bases and J by 5 bases, and 10 bases separated the two germline ends. As DNA, the CDR3 is TGTGCCAGCCTTGGGACAAACGAGCAGTACTTC. Amino acid sequence: CASLGTNEQYF.

V gene TRBV27 combines with J gene TRBJ2-7; no definite D call. This CDR3 spans 14 amino acids. From germline, CDR1 is MNHEY and CDR2 SMNVEV (reference sequence). The germline V and J ends were trimmed by 0 bases and 0 bases, with 6 bases remaining between them. CDR3 nucleotides: TGTGCCAGCAGTTTATCGGCGAGCTCCTACGAGCAGTACTTC. Translating it yields CASSLSASSYEQYF.

This sequence joins TRBV7-9 and TRBJ2-5, with a possible D match to TRBD2 (5 bases). V was shortened by 6 bases and J by 4 bases, with 9 bases between the two germline ends. The germline CDR1 and CDR2 sequences are SEHNR and FQNEAQ (reference sequence). This CDR3 has 12 residues. CDR3 sequence (DNA): TGTGCCAGCAGTTACCGGGGAGAGACCCAGTACTTC. This codes for CASSYRGETQYF.

V gene TRBV12-5 combines with J gene TRBJ2-7; D might be TRBD2 (6 bases). Trimming cost V 8 bases and J 2 bases, with 13 bases left between them. Germline CDR1 reads LGHNT; CDR2 reads FRNRAP. The CDR3 is 13 residues long. DNA of the CDR3: TGTGCTAGTCAAAGTAGCGGAACCTACGAGCAGTACTTC. This codes for CASQSSGTYEQYF.

Here the CDR3 reads CASSFEAGLNEQYF. The CDR3 coding sequence is TGTGCCAGCAGCTTTGAAGCAGGGTTGAACGAGCAGTACTTC. This chain connects TRBV11-3 to TRBJ2-7; D is perhaps TRBD1 (5 bases). Germline V gives CDR1 SGHNT, CDR2 YENEEA. The V gene lost 3 bases and the J gene lost 5 bases, with 14 bases spanning the gap. This CDR3 is 14 amino acids long. Combining the CDR3 with reference TRBV11-3 and TRBJ2-7 gives the whole variable domain EAGVVQSPRYKIIEKKQPVAFWCNPISGHNTLYWYLQNLGQGPELLIRYENEEAVDDSQLPKDRFSAERLKGVDSTLKIQPAELGDSAVYLCASSFEAGLNEQYFGPGTRLTVT.

The chain employs TRBV11-2 and TRBJ2-3; D gene unclear. The CDR3 has 14 residues. The germline V gene encodes CDR1 SGHAT and CDR2 FQNNGV. V was cut by 2 bases and J by 0 bases, with 6 bases left in between. The CDR3 reads CASSLLVSTDTQYF. CDR3 sequence (DNA): TGTGCCAGCAGCTTATTGGTTAGCACAGATACGCAGTATTTT.

The V gene is TRBV5-4, the J gene TRBJ2-7; 8 bases align to TRBD2. Per the germline V gene, CDR1 is SGHNT and CDR2 is YYREEE (reference sequence). V lost 0 bases to trimming and J lost 6 bases; unmatched junction nucleotides: 8. This CDR3 contains 15 residues. The CDR3 spells CASSLGGAGGVEQYF. The CDR3 DNA sequence: TGTGCCAGCAGCTTGGGGGGGGCCGGGGGGGTCGAGCAGTACTTC. The full variable domain, in which reference TRBV5-4 and TRBJ2-7 provide the parts outside the CDR3, is ETGVTQSPTHLIKTRGQQVTLRCSSQSGHNTVSWYQQALGQGPQFIFQYYREEENGRGNFPPRFSGLQFPNYSSELNVNALELDDSALYLCASSLGGAGGVEQYFGPGTRLTVT.

This chain uses TRBV6-1 with TRBJ1-5; D ambiguous. Germline V gene lookup returns CDR1 MNHNS and CDR2 SASEGT. Trimming took off 1 base at V and 11 bases at J, with 18 bases between the two ends. This CDR3 comprises 15 residues. The CDR3 loop reads CASSEGHGISVAQHF. DNA of the CDR3: TGTGCCAGCAGTGAAGGCCACGGAATATCAGTAGCCCAGCATTTT.

The DNA of the CDR3 is TGTGCCAGCAGTTACTCGCGAGGGGCTGGCTACACCTTC. Amino acids: CASSYSRGAGYTF. The chain recombines TRBV6-5 with TRBJ1-2, with D possibly TRBD1 on 5 matching bases. Germline values: CDR1 MNHEY, CDR2 SVGAGI. CDR3 size: 13 residues. V was cut by 0 bases and J by 7 bases, with 9 bases left in between.

V is TRBV6-1 and J is TRBJ1-1; possible D gene TRBD1, 5 bases. CDR3 size: 14 residues. CDR1 and CDR2 (germline): MNHNS, SASEGT. Trimming removed 10 bases at V and 1 base at J, with 16 bases between. The CDR3 loop reads CATRWGTGNTEAFF. Here the CDR3 DNA reads TGTGCCACTCGCTGGGGGACGGGGAACACTGAAGCTTTCTTT.

This clone showed up just once. The rearrangement uses TRBV27 and TRBJ1-2, with D maybe TRBD1 (5 bases). This CDR3 region has 13 residues. V shed 8 bases and J shed 8 bases, with 18 bases lying between them. CDR1 and CDR2 (germline): MNHEY, SMNVEV (reference sequence). The CDR3, as DNA: TGTGCCAGCGGCACCTCCAAGGGGAGGGGCTACACCTTC. This sequence encodes CASGTSKGRGYTF.

In this sample, this clone turned up a few times. The CDR3: CASGATGADTQYF. CDR3 bases: TGTGCTAGCGGCGCTACAGGGGCAGATACGCAGTATTTT. The chain employs TRBV7-7 and TRBJ2-3; D possibly corresponds to TRBD1 (7 bases). Germline CDR1 is SSHAT and CDR2 is FNYEAQ (reference sequence). The CDR3 has 13 amino acids.

This clone was detected once. The chain carries TRBV28 and TRBJ1-1, with D possibly matching TRBD1 (5 bases). Trimming took off 7 bases at V and 6 bases at J, with 12 bases between the two ends. The CDR3 consists of 12 residues. Germline V gives CDR1 MDHEN, CDR2 SYDVKM. CDR3 sequence reads: CASKGRGAEAFF. The CDR3 nucleotides read TGTGCCAGCAAAGGTCGGGGGGCTGAAGCTTTCTTT.

V usage is TRBV28 and J usage is TRBJ2-7; 7 positions match TRBD2. Per the germline V gene, CDR1 is MDHEN and CDR2 is SYDVKM. The V segment lost 4 bases and the J segment 5 bases; nucleotides outside the gene matches: 8. The length of the CDR3 is 14 residues. CDR3: CASSSLASLNEQYF. DNA of the CDR3: TGTGCCAGCAGTTCACTAGCGTCTCTTAACGAGCAGTACTTC.

The chain links TRBV7-2 to TRBJ2-5; D not resolved. CDR1 and CDR2 from the germline V gene are SGHTA and FQGNSA. The CDR3 totals 13 residues. V dropped 5 bases and J dropped 5 bases, with 12 bases sitting between them. The CDR3, as DNA: TGTGCCAGCAGCCCCCGGTCCGGGGAGACCCAGTACTTC. It yields the protein CASSPRSGETQYF.

This chain uses TRBV27 with TRBJ1-5; the D is unclear. Germline lookup yields CDR1 MNHEY and CDR2 SMNVEV (reference sequence). CDR3 length: 13 amino acids. V was clipped by 5 bases and J by 4 bases, with 9 bases between them. The CDR3 sequence: CASSPLENQPQHF. The CDR3 region has the DNA TGTGCCAGCAGTCCCTTAGAAAATCAGCCCCAGCATTTT.

CDR3 protein: CASSDSRQNTEAFF. DNA of the CDR3: TGTGCCAGCAGTGACTCCAGGCAGAACACTGAAGCTTTCTTT. The V gene is TRBV6-4, the J gene TRBJ1-1; D gene unclear. The CDR3 consists of 14 residues. The V end lost 0 bases, the J end lost 1 base, and 6 bases lay between the germline ends. Germline-derived CDR1 and CDR2 are MRHNA and SNTAGT.

The chain couples TRBV29-1 to TRBJ1-2, with D maybe TRBD1 (5 bases). The V gene's germline CDR1 is SQVTM and CDR2 ANQGSEA. The CDR3 has 13 residues. The chain's CDR3 is CASVRGENYGYTF. The CDR3 DNA reads TGCGCATCGGTGCGAGGGGAAAACTATGGCTACACCTTC.

The chain has TRBV25-1 and TRBJ2-7; 9 bases are shared with TRBD1. There are 16 residues in the CDR3. CDR1 MGHDK and CDR2 SYGVNS come from the germline V gene. V lost 0 bases, J lost 4 bases, and 7 bases stayed unmatched. The CDR3 nucleotides are TGTGCCAGCAGTGAATACTGGGGACAGGGCCCTTACGAGCAGTACTTC. Translated: CASSEYWGQGPYEQYF.

This clone was counted a single time. CDR3 sequence (DNA): TGTGCCAGCAGTTACAGACAGGGGCTCGGTCAGCCCCAGCATTTT. As protein: CASSYRQGLGQPQHF. This sequence joins TRBV6-5 and TRBJ1-5; 8 bases align to TRBD1. CDR1 is MNHEY and CDR2 is SVGAGI in the germline V gene. After removal of 2 bases from V and 6 bases from J, the junction contained 6 bases not matched to a gene. The CDR3 is 15 residues long.

The J gene is TRBJ2-7, the V gene TRBV7-6; no reliable D call. Trimming removed 5 bases from V and 3 bases from J, with 8 bases in between. From germline, CDR1 is SGHVS and CDR2 FNYEAQ. The CDR3 contains 12 residues. Written as DNA, the CDR3 is TGTGCCAGCAGCCCAACCTACTACGAGCAGTACTTC. This codes for CASSPTYYEQYF.

The chain employs TRBV30 and TRBJ2-6, with unresolved D. Germline-derived CDR1 and CDR2 are GTSNPN and SVGIG (reference sequence). The CDR3 sequence is 13 residues long. V was clipped by 6 bases and J by 0 bases, with 6 bases between them. Written as DNA, the CDR3 is TGTGCCTGCAGTAGCTCTGGGGCCAACGTCCTGACTTTC. This encodes CACSSSGANVLTF.

V is TRBV5-6 and J is TRBJ2-7, with 9 bases lining up with TRBD1. With V trimmed by 3 bases and J by 5 bases, 18 bases remained unmatched. This CDR3 is built from 18 residues. Germline loops: CDR1 SGHDT, CDR2 YYEEEE. The CDR3 sequence is CASSSRQGGTFGRDEQYF. The CDR3 DNA reads as TGTGCCAGCAGCTCGAGACAGGGGGGAACCTTTGGTCGGGACGAGCAGTACTTC.

The chain carries TRBV10-3 and TRBJ2-1; D not certain. Germline CDR1 and CDR2: ENHRY and SYGVKD. The germline V and J ends were trimmed by 7 bases and 6 bases, with 7 bases remaining between them. The CDR3 covers 11 residues. DNA of the CDR3: TGTGCCATCATGGCAAGCAATGAGCAGTTCTTC. Translation gives CAIMASNEQFF.

The genes are TRBV9 and TRBJ2-3, with 9 bases that match TRBD2. The CDR3 has 15 amino acids. Germline V gene sequence: CDR1 SGDLS, CDR2 YYNGEE. V lost 4 bases and J lost 5; bases outside the gene matches: 8. The CDR3 loop reads CASSHSGRVGDTQYF. The CDR3 DNA reads TGTGCCAGCAGCCATAGCGGGAGAGTTGGAGATACGCAGTATTTT.